The rows below give T cell receptor beta chains drawn from one sample of a study of blood T cell repertoires in COVID-19. Profiled with immunoSEQ multiplex PCR; TCRdb holds only in-frame clones, not every one. The sample lists around 300,000 clones, about four fifths occurring once. The sequencing sample was made of peripheral blood. These receptors came from a man aged 30-40 years with active or convalescent COVID-19. Each CDR3 is given with its conserved first and last residue. The D gene is left open where the match is weak. The listing skips clone size in some rows; elsewhere it reads once, few, many or a size class.

cdr3_nt,cdr3_aa,d_call,v_call,j_call,clone_size
TGTGCCACCAGCAGAGATCCGGGACAGGGGGCGTTTTGGGATCGCGAGCAGTACTTC,CATSRDPGQGAFWDREQYF,TRBD1,TRBV15,TRBJ2-7,NA
TGTGCCAGAGGACAGCAGCCCCAGCATTTT,CARGQQPQHF,NA,TRBV7-7,TRBJ1-5,NA
TGTGCCAGCAGCAAGGGCAGGGGGCGCAATGAAAAACTGTTTTTT,CASSKGRGRNEKLFF,NA,TRBV21-1,TRBJ1-4,NA
TGTGCCAGCAGCCCTGGGGGGGGCCCGATGAACACTGAAGCTTTCTTT,CASSPGGGPMNTEAFF,NA,TRBV7-9,TRBJ1-1,NA
TGTGCCAGTAGTATCGCTAGCGCTGGGGAGCAGTTCTTC,CASSIASAGEQFF,NA,TRBV19,TRBJ2-1,NA
TGCAGCGCGCCGACAGGGAACGGAGAGACCCAGTACTTC,CSAPTGNGETQYF,TRBD1,TRBV29-1,TRBJ2-5,NA
TGTGCCAGCAGTTACGGACCCGGAGGGGGCTACACCTTC,CASSYGPGGGYTF,NA,TRBV11-3,TRBJ1-2,NA
TGCGCCAGCAGCCCACAGACAGGGAGGATGGAGACCCAGTACTTC,CASSPQTGRMETQYF,NA,TRBV4-1,TRBJ2-5,NA
TGTGCCATCAGTGGACAGGGTGATGGGGCCAACGTCCTGACTTTC,CAISGQGDGANVLTF,TRBD1,TRBV10-3,TRBJ2-6,NA
TGTGCCAGCAGTCGGGGGATAGAGCAGTTCTTC,CASSRGIEQFF,NA,TRBV12-3/TRBV12-4,TRBJ2-1,NA
TGTGCCAGCAGCCAAGAAGAGTTCGGCACTGAAGCTTTCTTT,CASSQEEFGTEAFF,NA,TRBV4-2,TRBJ1-1,NA
TGTGCCAGCAGCTTAGTAGGAGTCCAAAATCAGCCCCAGCATTTT,CASSLVGVQNQPQHF,NA,TRBV7-2,TRBJ1-5,NA
TGCAGCGTTGAAAAGGACAGCGGCTATGAGCAGTTCTTC,CSVEKDSGYEQFF,NA,TRBV29-1,TRBJ2-1,few
TGTGCCAGCAGTTTACTGGGAGGGGAAGAGACCCAGTACTTC,CASSLLGGEETQYF,TRBD2,TRBV27,TRBJ2-5,NA
TGTGCCAGCAGAAAGTACAGGGCAACTAATGAAAAACTGTTTTTT,CASRKYRATNEKLFF,NA,TRBV6-9,TRBJ1-4,NA
TGTGCCAGCGACAGTAGAACCGGCGAAAAACTGTTTTTT,CASDSRTGEKLFF,NA,TRBV2,TRBJ1-4,NA
TGTGCCAGCAGTTCGACTGAGAACACTGAAGCTTTCTTT,CASSSTENTEAFF,NA,TRBV6-5,TRBJ1-1,NA
TGTGCCAGCAGTACGCAGTCCTATGGCTACACCTTC,CASSTQSYGYTF,NA,TRBV28,TRBJ1-2,NA
TGTGCCAGCAGGGGAGTCGCTCGGACCCAGTACTTC,CASRGVARTQYF,NA,TRBV6-5,TRBJ2-5,NA
TGCAGCGTCTGGGGGGGGAACACTGAAGCTTTCTTT,CSVWGGNTEAFF,NA,TRBV29-1,TRBJ1-1,NA
TGTGCCTGGAGGTACGGGCGGGCTGAAGCTTTCTTT,CAWRYGRAEAFF,NA,TRBV30,TRBJ1-1,NA
TGTGCCTGGAGTGTATCTCGGGTAACTGAAGCTTTCTTT,CAWSVSRVTEAFF,NA,TRBV30,TRBJ1-1,few
TGTGCCAGCAGCGTAGATTGGGAGATTGGTTCACCCCTCCACTTT,CASSVDWEIGSPLHF,NA,TRBV9,TRBJ1-6,once
TGCGCCAGCAGCCAAGATTACACGTCGAACACCGGGGAGCTGTTTTTT,CASSQDYTSNTGELFF,NA,TRBV4-3,TRBJ2-2,NA
TGTGCCAGCAGCCCCGGAACAGGGCCCTACGAGCAGTACTTC,CASSPGTGPYEQYF,NA,TRBV7-9,TRBJ2-7,NA
TGTGCCAGCAGCTTGGACAGGGGTGAGGCTGAAGCTTTCTTT,CASSLDRGEAEAFF,TRBD1,TRBV5-8,TRBJ1-1,NA
TGCGCCAGCAGCAGCAGGGTCTACGAGCAGTACTTC,CASSSRVYEQYF,NA,TRBV10-1,TRBJ2-7,NA
TGTGCCAGCAGCTCCCGGGACTACACAGATACGCAGTATTTT,CASSSRDYTDTQYF,TRBD2,TRBV7-2,TRBJ2-3,NA
TGTGCCACCAGGCCCCCGGGAGGAGGGAACACTGAAGCTTTCTTT,CATRPPGGGNTEAFF,NA,TRBV24-1,TRBJ1-1,NA
TGTGCCAGCAGCGGACTCTCCGCCAGCTATGGCTACACCTTC,CASSGLSASYGYTF,NA,TRBV11-3,TRBJ1-2,NA
TGTGCCAGCAGCTCCGGGACTAGCGGGCAGTACACAGATACGCAGTATTTT,CASSSGTSGQYTDTQYF,TRBD2,TRBV5-4,TRBJ2-3,NA
TGTGCCAGCACCTGGGCCTACCAAGAGACCCAGTACTTC,CASTWAYQETQYF,NA,TRBV28,TRBJ2-5,NA
TGTGCCAGCAGTTGGGCAAACACCGGGGAGCTGTTTTTT,CASSWANTGELFF,NA,TRBV12-3/TRBV12-4,TRBJ2-2,NA
TGTGCCAGCAGTACAGGGGTCGGTGGAAACACCATATATTTT,CASSTGVGGNTIYF,TRBD1,TRBV6-5,TRBJ1-3,NA
TGTGCCACCAGTGATTGGCGGGACAGCAACACCGGGGAGCTGTTTTTT,CATSDWRDSNTGELFF,NA,TRBV24-1,TRBJ2-2,NA
TGTGCCTGGAGTTACCCCTGGGGTCGGACTAGCTCCTACGAGCAGTACTTC,CAWSYPWGRTSSYEQYF,TRBD2,TRBV30,TRBJ2-7,NA
TGTGCCAGCAGCTGGGCACGGGACAGGGGAGAAGCTTTCTTT,CASSWARDRGEAFF,TRBD1,TRBV7-2,TRBJ1-1,NA
TGCAGTGCTAGTCTAGCGGGCCGCACAGATACGCAGTATTTT,CSASLAGRTDTQYF,TRBD2,TRBV20-1,TRBJ2-3,NA
TGCAGCGTCGGGACAGATGGAAACACCATATATTTT,CSVGTDGNTIYF,TRBD1,TRBV29-1,TRBJ1-3,NA
TGTGCCAGCAGCCGTCAGACGGGGGGGCCCTACAATGAGCAGTTCTTC,CASSRQTGGPYNEQFF,TRBD2,TRBV7-3,TRBJ2-1,NA
TGTGCCAGCACCCGGGGGGGGGCGGACACTGAAGCTTTCTTT,CASTRGGADTEAFF,NA,TRBV4-2,TRBJ1-1,few
TGTGCCAGCAGTGACCAGGTGAACTATGGCTACACCTTC,CASSDQVNYGYTF,NA,TRBV2,TRBJ1-2,NA
TGTGCCAGTAGTACGGGGGGCGTCGAGGGGAACGGGCCCCAGCATTTT,CASSTGGVEGNGPQHF,NA,TRBV19,TRBJ1-5,NA
TGTGCCTGGACTCTAGGAAAAGAGACCCAGTACTTC,CAWTLGKETQYF,NA,TRBV30,TRBJ2-5,NA
TGTGCCAGCGCAGTGAACACTGAAGCTTTCTTT,CASAVNTEAFF,NA,TRBV12-3/TRBV12-4,TRBJ1-1,NA
TGTGCCACCAGCAGTTCTTTAGATACGCAGTATTTT,CATSSSLDTQYF,NA,TRBV15,TRBJ2-3,NA
TGTGCCAGCAGTAAGGCGGGGGGGCCCCCAGATACGCAGTATTTT,CASSKAGGPPDTQYF,TRBD2,TRBV27,TRBJ2-3,NA
TGCGCCAGCAGCAGCAATAGCGGGCAATCCTACAATGAGCAGTTCTTC,CASSSNSGQSYNEQFF,TRBD2,TRBV5-1,TRBJ2-1,NA
TGTGCCACCGGAGGGGTAGGGGGGGTCCGCACTGAAGCTTTCTTT,CATGGVGGVRTEAFF,NA,TRBV15,TRBJ1-1,NA
TGCAGTGCTGGGGACTCCCGGCTAGCGTTCTTC,CSAGDSRLAFF,NA,TRBV20-1,TRBJ2-1,once
TGTGCCAGCAGAAGTACAGGGTCCTCTGGAAACACCATATATTTT,CASRSTGSSGNTIYF,NA,TRBV28,TRBJ1-3,NA
TGTGCCAGCAGCGCCGGGACACACATTAATTCACCCCTCCACTTT,CASSAGTHINSPLHF,NA,TRBV9,TRBJ1-6,NA
TGCGCCAGCAGCTTGGGGACAGGACTATACAATGAGCAGTTCTTC,CASSLGTGLYNEQFF,NA,TRBV5-1,TRBJ2-1,NA
TGTGCCAGCACCCAGGGCCCTCCCAACGAGCAGTACTTC,CASTQGPPNEQYF,NA,TRBV6-5,TRBJ2-7,NA
TGTGCCAGCTCACCCCGTGGGGGGAACAATGAGCAGTTCTTC,CASSPRGGNNEQFF,NA,TRBV18,TRBJ2-1,NA
TGCAGTGCCAGCTCAGGGACTGAAGCTTTCTTT,CSASSGTEAFF,NA,TRBV29-1,TRBJ1-1,many
TGTGCCACCAGTGCCAACAGGGGGGGGTACGAGCAGTACTTC,CATSANRGGYEQYF,NA,TRBV24-1,TRBJ2-7,NA
TGTGCCAGCAGTCCGACAGGGTCCCCCCAGCCCCAGCATTTT,CASSPTGSPQPQHF,TRBD1,TRBV28,TRBJ1-5,once
TGTGCCAGCAGTACCACAGGGGGAGAGCAGTTCTTC,CASSTTGGEQFF,TRBD1,TRBV6-5,TRBJ2-1,NA